Listed below are T cell receptor beta chains from one sample, sequenced in a study of T cell repertoires in cytomegalovirus infection. TCRdb reanalysed the reads using MiXCR and keeps one entry per CDR3 protein. The sample records around 710,000 distinct CDR3 sequences, about 28% being singletons. These receptors have no known antigen. The source material was cultured CD8+ T cells from PBMCs, sampled from culture after CMV antigen stimulation. The receptors come from a human donor in good health (CMV status not recorded). Some clones in this sample may be carry-over from other donors' samples. Both conserved end residues are part of each CDR3. The D gene is left open where the match is weak. Clone size appears in some rows only: once, few, many, or a class for an expanded clone.

>NA|TRBV27|NA|TRBJ2-5
CASSLSLAPQETQYF
TGTGCCAGCAGTTTATCGTTAGCTCCACAAGAGACCCAGTACTTC
>NA|TRBV7-4|NA|TRBJ2-2
CASSLTRDSSNTGELFF
TGTGCCAGCAGCCTGACCAGGGACTCTTCAAACACCGGGGAGCTGTTTTTT
>NA|TRBV27|NA|TRBJ2-7
CASMLGFEQYF
TGTGCCAGCATGCTCGGGTTCGAGCAGTACTTC
>many|TRBV7-2|NA|TRBJ2-3
CASSLIGRDTTDTQYF
TGTGCCAGCAGCTTAATCGGGAGAGATACCACAGATACGCAGTATTTT
>NA|TRBV7-9|NA|TRBJ2-3
CASSGKSSTDTQYF
TGTGCCAGCAGCGGGAAGTCTAGCACAGATACGCAGTATTTT
>NA|TRBV29-1|TRBD2|TRBJ2-1
CSVELGTSGNYNEQFF
TGCAGCGTTGAACTGGGGACTAGCGGAAACTACAATGAGCAGTTCTTC
>NA|TRBV7-6|TRBD2|TRBJ2-3
CASSLGSGHGDTQYF
TGTGCCAGCAGCTTAGGTAGCGGGCACGGGGATACGCAGTATTTT
>NA|TRBV20-1|NA|TRBJ1-2
CSAGTTYGYTF
TGCAGTGCCGGGACAACCTATGGCTACACCTTC
>few|TRBV12-3/TRBV12-4|TRBD1|TRBJ2-5
CASSFDRVEETQYF
TGTGCCAGCAGTTTCGACAGGGTCGAAGAGACCCAGTACTTC
>NA|TRBV9|NA|TRBJ2-1
CASSVGGGPHNEQFF
TGTGCCAGCAGCGTAGGTGGGGGCCCCCACAATGAGCAGTTCTTC
>NA|TRBV7-9|NA|TRBJ2-6
CASSPLSGQVSGANVLTF
TGTGCCAGCAGCCCACTTAGCGGACAAGTCTCTGGGGCCAACGTCCTGACTTTC
>few|TRBV6-2/TRBV6-3|NA|TRBJ1-1
CASSYRWGRTEAFF
TGTGCCAGCAGTTACCGATGGGGCAGAACTGAAGCTTTCTTT
>few|TRBV7-9|NA|TRBJ1-1
CASEESGHNTEAFF
TGTGCCAGCGAGGAGTCGGGCCACAACACTGAAGCTTTCTTT
>few|TRBV7-9|TRBD2|TRBJ2-1
CASSPARASGGSEQFF
TGTGCCAGCAGCCCTGCTAGGGCTAGCGGGGGCAGTGAGCAGTTCTTC
>NA|TRBV4-3|NA|TRBJ2-5
CASSQGGSGWLGETQYF
TGCGCCAGCAGCCAAGGGGGCAGTGGTTGGTTGGGGGAGACCCAGTACTTC
>NA|TRBV4-2|NA|TRBJ1-5
CASSQVLNSNQPQHF
TGTGCCAGCAGCCAAGTCCTGAATAGCAATCAGCCCCAGCATTTT
>NA|TRBV18|NA|TRBJ1-2
CASSPPRPPLYGYTF
TGTGCCAGCTCACCTCCGAGACCCCCTTTATATGGCTACACCTTC
>few|TRBV7-6|NA|TRBJ2-3
CASSGMLQDTDTQYF
TGTGCCAGCAGCGGAATGTTACAAGACACAGATACGCAGTATTTT
>many|TRBV7-8|NA|TRBJ1-5
CASSLTERDAQHF
TGTGCCAGCAGCTTAACAGAGAGGGACGCCCAGCATTTT
>NA|TRBV6-6|NA|TRBJ2-5
CASTPSGTPFEAQYF
TGTGCCAGCACCCCCTCCGGGACCCCTTTCGAGGCCCAGTACTTC
>NA|TRBV20-1|NA|TRBJ1-1
CSASNSGPGTEAFF
TGCAGTGCTAGTAATTCGGGACCGGGCACTGAAGCTTTCTTT
>NA|TRBV11-2|NA|TRBJ2-3
CASSLGATSVDTQYF
TGTGCCAGCAGCTTAGGTGCGACTAGTGTGGATACGCAGTATTTT
>few|TRBV19|NA|TRBJ1-1
CASSTGHEAFF
TGTGCCAGTAGTACCGGACACGAAGCTTTCTTT
>NA|TRBV27|NA|TRBJ2-5
CASSLSSAFSLGETQYF
TGTGCCAGCAGTTTATCTAGTGCATTCTCCCTGGGGGAGACCCAGTACTTC
>NA|TRBV25-1|NA|TRBJ2-7
CASSYYYEQYF
TGTGCCAGCAGTTATTACTACGAGCAGTACTTC
>few|TRBV7-9|NA|TRBJ2-7
CASSLVYNSYEQYF
TGTGCCAGCAGCTTAGTATACAATTCCTACGAGCAGTACTTC
>few|TRBV23-1|TRBD1|TRBJ2-1
CASSQSQGAKLQDEQFF
TGCGCCAGCAGTCAATCACAGGGGGCGAAACTACAAGATGAGCAGTTCTTC
>few|TRBV28|NA|TRBJ2-1
CASSTQYSYNEQFF
TGTGCCAGCAGTACACAATACTCCTACAATGAGCAGTTCTTC
>many|TRBV19|TRBD1|TRBJ1-5
CASTPSSGTANLTSNQPQHF
TGTGCCAGTACCCCTTCGTCCGGGACAGCCAACCTAACTAGCAATCAGCCCCAGCATTTT
>NA|TRBV2|NA|TRBJ1-6
CASSVGSPLHF
TGTGCCAGCAGTGTTGGGTCACCCCTCCACTTT
>NA|TRBV5-6|NA|TRBJ2-3
CASSSPLRPPTDTQYF
TGTGCCAGCAGCTCCCCCTTAAGACCCCCCACAGATACGCAGTATTTT
>NA|TRBV2|TRBD1|TRBJ1-2
CAVQGAYGYTF
TGTGCCGTCCAGGGGGCGTATGGCTACACCTTC
>NA|TRBV15|NA|TRBJ1-2
CATKGREDYGYTF
TGTGCCACCAAGGGCAGGGAGGACTATGGCTACACCTTC
>few|TRBV19|NA|TRBJ2-2
CASSIGMNTGELFF
TGTGCCAGTAGTATAGGCATGAACACCGGGGAGCTGTTTTTT
>few|TRBV20-1|TRBD1|TRBJ1-1
CSARDRGFAEAFF
TGCAGTGCTCGGGACAGGGGATTCGCTGAAGCTTTCTTT
>many|TRBV27|NA|TRBJ1-1
CASSLSLGGTEAFF
TGTGCCAGCAGCTTATCGTTGGGGGGGACTGAAGCTTTCTTT
>NA|TRBV29-1|TRBD2|TRBJ2-1
CSHGLAGAISYNEQFF
TGCAGCCACGGACTAGCGGGGGCTATCAGTTACAATGAGCAGTTCTTC
>many|TRBV7-2|NA|TRBJ2-1
CASSLEGPYNEQFF
TGTGCCAGCAGCTTAGAGGGACCTTACAATGAGCAGTTCTTC
>few|TRBV6-5|NA|TRBJ1-6
CASSYSQGSWQSSYNSPLHF
TGTGCCAGCAGTTACTCGCAGGGTTCCTGGCAAAGCTCCTATAATTCACCCCTCCACTTT
>NA|TRBV7-8|TRBD2|TRBJ2-3
CASLPGLVTDTQYF
TGTGCCAGCCTACCGGGACTAGTTACAGATACGCAGTATTTT
>NA|TRBV11-2|TRBD2|TRBJ2-3
CASSPTGLAGGTDTQYF
TGTGCCAGCAGCCCCACGGGACTAGCGGGGGGCACAGATACGCAGTATTTT
>NA|TRBV9|NA|TRBJ2-6
CASSVTRLELNSGANVLTF
TGTGCCAGCAGCGTAACGAGGTTGGAACTAAACTCTGGGGCCAACGTCCTGACTTTC
>few|TRBV6-1|NA|TRBJ1-2
CASRPYDSPGYGYTF
TGTGCCAGCAGACCGTACGACAGTCCAGGGTATGGCTACACCTTC
>NA|TRBV7-9|NA|TRBJ2-1
CASSSPTRYNEQFF
TGTGCCAGCAGCTCCCCTACAAGGTACAATGAGCAGTTCTTC
>NA|TRBV9|NA|TRBJ1-2
CASRPLVRGYTF
TGTGCCAGCAGGCCCTTGGTGAGGGGCTACACCTTC